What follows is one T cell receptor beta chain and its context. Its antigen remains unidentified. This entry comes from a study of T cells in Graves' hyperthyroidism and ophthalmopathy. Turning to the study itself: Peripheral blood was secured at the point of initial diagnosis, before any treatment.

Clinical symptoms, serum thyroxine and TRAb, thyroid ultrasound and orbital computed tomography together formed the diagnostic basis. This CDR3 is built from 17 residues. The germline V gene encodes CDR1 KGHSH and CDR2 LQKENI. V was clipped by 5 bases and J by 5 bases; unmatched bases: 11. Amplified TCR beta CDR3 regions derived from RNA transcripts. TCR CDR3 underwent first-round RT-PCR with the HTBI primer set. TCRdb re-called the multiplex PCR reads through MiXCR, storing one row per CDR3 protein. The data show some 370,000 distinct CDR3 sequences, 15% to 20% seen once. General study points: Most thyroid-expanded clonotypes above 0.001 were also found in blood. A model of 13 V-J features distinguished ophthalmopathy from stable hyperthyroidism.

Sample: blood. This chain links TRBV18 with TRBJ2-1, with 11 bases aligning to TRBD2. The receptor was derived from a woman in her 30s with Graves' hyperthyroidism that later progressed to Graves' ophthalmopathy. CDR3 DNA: TGTGCCAGCTCAATGGTTATTCTAGCGGGGGGACACAATGAGCAGTTCTTC. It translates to CASSMVILAGGHNEQFF.